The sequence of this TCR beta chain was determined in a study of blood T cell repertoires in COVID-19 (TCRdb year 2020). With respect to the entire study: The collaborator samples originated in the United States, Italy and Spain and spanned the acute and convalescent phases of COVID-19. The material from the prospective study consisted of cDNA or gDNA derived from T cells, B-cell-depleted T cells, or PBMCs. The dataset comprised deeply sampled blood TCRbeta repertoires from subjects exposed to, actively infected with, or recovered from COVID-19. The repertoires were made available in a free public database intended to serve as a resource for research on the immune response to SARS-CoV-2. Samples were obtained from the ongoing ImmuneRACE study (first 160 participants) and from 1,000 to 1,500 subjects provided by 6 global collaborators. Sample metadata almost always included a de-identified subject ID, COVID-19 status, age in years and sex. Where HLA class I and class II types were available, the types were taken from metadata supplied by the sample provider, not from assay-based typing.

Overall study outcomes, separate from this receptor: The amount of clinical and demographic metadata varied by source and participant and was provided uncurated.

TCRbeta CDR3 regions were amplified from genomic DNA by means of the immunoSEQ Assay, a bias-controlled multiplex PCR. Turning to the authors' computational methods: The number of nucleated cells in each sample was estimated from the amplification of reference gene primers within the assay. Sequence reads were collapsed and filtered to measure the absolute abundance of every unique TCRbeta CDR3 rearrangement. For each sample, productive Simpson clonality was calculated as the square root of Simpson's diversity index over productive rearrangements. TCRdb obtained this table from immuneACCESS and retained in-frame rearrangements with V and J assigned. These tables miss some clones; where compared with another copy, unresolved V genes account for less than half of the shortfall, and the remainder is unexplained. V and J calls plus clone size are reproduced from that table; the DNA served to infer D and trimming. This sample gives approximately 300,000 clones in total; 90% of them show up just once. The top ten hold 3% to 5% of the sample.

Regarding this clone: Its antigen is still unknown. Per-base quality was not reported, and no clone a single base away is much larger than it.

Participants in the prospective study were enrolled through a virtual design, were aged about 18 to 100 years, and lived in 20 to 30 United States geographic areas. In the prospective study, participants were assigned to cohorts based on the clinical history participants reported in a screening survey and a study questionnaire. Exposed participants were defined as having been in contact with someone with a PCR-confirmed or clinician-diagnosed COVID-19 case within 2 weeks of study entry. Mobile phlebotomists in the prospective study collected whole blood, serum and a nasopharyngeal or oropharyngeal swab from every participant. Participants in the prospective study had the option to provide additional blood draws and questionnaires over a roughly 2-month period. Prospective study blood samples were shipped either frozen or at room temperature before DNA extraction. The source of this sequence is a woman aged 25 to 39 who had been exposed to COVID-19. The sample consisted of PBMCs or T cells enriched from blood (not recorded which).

For the CDR3, the sequence is CASSLALSGGARDTQYF. The DNA sequence follows: TGCGCCAGCAGCTTGGCCCTTAGCGGGGGGGCCCGAGATACGCAGTATTTT. Recombination connected TRBV5-1 to TRBJ2-3; the central 11 bases match TRBD2. The junction shows trimming of 0 bases on V and 5 bases on J, and the gene matches do not reach 8 bases of it. CDR1 and CDR2, per the germline V gene, are SGHRS and YFSETQ. The CDR3 holds 17 amino acids from the cysteine to the phenylalanine. CDR3 DNA is the only sequence kept; it has 51 bases, read in frame from the first base. Reference TRBV5-1 and TRBJ2-3 proteins supply the regions before and after the CDR3; the full variable domain is: KAGVTQTPRYLIKTRGQQVTLSCSPISGHRSVSWYQQTPGQGLQFLFEYFSETQRNKGNFPGRFSGRQFSNSRSEMNVSTLELGDSALYLCASSLALSGGARDTQYFGPGTRLTVL.